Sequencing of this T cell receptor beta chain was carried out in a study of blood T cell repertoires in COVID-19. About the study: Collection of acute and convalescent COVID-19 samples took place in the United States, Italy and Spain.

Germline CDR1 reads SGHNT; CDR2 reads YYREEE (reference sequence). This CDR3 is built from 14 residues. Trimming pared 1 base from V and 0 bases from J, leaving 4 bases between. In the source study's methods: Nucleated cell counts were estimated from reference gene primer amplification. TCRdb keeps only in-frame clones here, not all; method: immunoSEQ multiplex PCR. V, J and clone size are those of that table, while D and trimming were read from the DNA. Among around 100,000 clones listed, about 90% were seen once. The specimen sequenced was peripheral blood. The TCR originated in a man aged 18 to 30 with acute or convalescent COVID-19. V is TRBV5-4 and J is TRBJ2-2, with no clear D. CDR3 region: CASSLLANTGELFF. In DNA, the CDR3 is TGTGCCAGCAGCTTGTTAGCGAACACCGGGGAGCTGTTTTTT.